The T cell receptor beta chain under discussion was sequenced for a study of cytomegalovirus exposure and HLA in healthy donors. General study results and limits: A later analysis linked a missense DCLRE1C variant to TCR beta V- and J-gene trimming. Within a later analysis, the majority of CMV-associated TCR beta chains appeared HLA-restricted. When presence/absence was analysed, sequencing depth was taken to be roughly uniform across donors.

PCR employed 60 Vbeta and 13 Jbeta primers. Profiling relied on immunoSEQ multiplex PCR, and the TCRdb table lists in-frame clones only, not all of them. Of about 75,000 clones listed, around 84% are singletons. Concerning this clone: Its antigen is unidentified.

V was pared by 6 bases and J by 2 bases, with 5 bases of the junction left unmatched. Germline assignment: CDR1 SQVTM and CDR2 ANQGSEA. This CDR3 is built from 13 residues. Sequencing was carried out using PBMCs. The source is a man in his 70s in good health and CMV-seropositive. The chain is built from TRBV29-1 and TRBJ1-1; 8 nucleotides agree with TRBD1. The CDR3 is CSVLTGANTEAFF. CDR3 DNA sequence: TGCAGCGTCCTGACAGGGGCAAACACTGAAGCTTTCTTT.